This note documents a single T cell receptor beta chain sequence. Antigen specificity is unknown. The PCR contained 60 Vbeta and 13 Jbeta primers. The method was immunoSEQ multiplex PCR; TCRdb's version includes in-frame clones alone and lacks a portion of them. Seen here are under 250,000 clones, around 78% observed once, and the top ten hold approximately 2.1%. The data originate from a study of cytomegalovirus exposure and HLA in healthy donors. Germline CDR1 SGHTS, CDR2 YDEGEE. This CDR3 region has 15 residues. Deletions cut 4 bases from V and 7 bases from J, with 18 bases between. General study results and limits: A classifier reportedly called cytomegalovirus status with high sensitivity and specificity. The availability of immune exposure information extended only to CMV serostatus. A later analysis appeared to link common viral pathogens to several of the most significant clusters.

This chain connects TRBV5-8 to TRBJ1-5; perhaps TRBD1 as D (6 bases). This TCR derives from a man aged 25-45 years in good health and CMV-seronegative. Input material: PBMCs. Here the CDR3 DNA reads TGTGCCAGCAGCCTGGGGCGGGGGCGCGGGCAGCCCCAGCATTTT. Translating gives CASSLGRGRGQPQHF.